A selection of T cell receptor beta chains follows, all from one sample in a study of shared clonotypes between healthy human individuals. TCRdb's table, derived via immunoSEQ multiplex PCR, lists solely in-frame clones and lacks some. The repertoire consists of 640,000 or so clones, with more than 70% occurring once and the leading ten covering about 2%. Sequenced input: memory CD4+ T cells sorted from blood. The receptor set was obtained from a woman aged 25 to 39 in good health. Both conserved end residues are part of each CDR3. Fields, in order: V gene, J gene, D gene, clone size, CDR3 protein, CDR3 DNA. D genes are given only for firm matches. Part of the rows lack a size; the others show once, few, many or a class for expanded clones.

>TRBV11-2|TRBJ1-3|.|few
CASSSPRGRHYSGNTIYF
TGTGCCAGCAGCTCCCCTCGGGGCAGACATTACTCTGGAAACACCATATATTTT
>TRBV29-1|TRBJ2-3|.|.
CSVPLGAQYF
TGCAGCGTTCCTTTGGGGGCGCAGTATTTT
>TRBV6-1|TRBJ1-2|.|.
CASSDELRGYTF
TGTGCCAGCAGTGATGAGCTAAGGGGCTACACCTTC
>TRBV9|TRBJ2-2|.|.
CASSVVQSNTGELFF
TGTGCCAGCAGCGTAGTCCAGAGTAACACCGGGGAGCTGTTTTTT
>TRBV6-5|TRBJ2-1|TRBD2|.
CASRGLAGVSFF
TGTGCCAGCAGGGGACTAGCGGGAGTTTCGTTCTTC
>TRBV28|TRBJ2-2|TRBD2|.
CASSSPVGRSDTGELFF
TGTGCCAGCAGTTCCCCCGTCGGGAGGTCCGACACCGGGGAGCTGTTTTTT
>TRBV11-2|TRBJ2-5|.|once
CASRDAPKDKQETQYF
TGTGCCAGCAGGGACGCCCCAAAGGACAAACAAGAGACCCAGTACTTC
>TRBV25-1|TRBJ2-1|TRBD2|.
CASSEVGTSGSGEQFF
TGTGCCAGCAGTGAAGTGGGGACTAGCGGGAGTGGTGAGCAGTTCTTC
>TRBV7-2|TRBJ1-4|.|.
CASSSPGREKLFF
TGTGCCAGCAGCTCGCCGGGTCGGGAAAAACTGTTTTTT
>TRBV7-8|TRBJ2-1|.|.
CASSLVVLGEQFF
TGTGCCAGCAGTCTTGTGGTACTTGGTGAGCAGTTCTTC
>TRBV7-9|TRBJ2-2|TRBD2|few
CASSFSSGRANTGELFF
TGTGCCAGCAGCTTCAGTAGCGGGAGGGCCAACACCGGGGAGCTGTTTTTT
>TRBV5-1|TRBJ2-3|.|.
CASSLGRVSTDTQYF
TGCGCCAGCAGCTTGGGGAGGGTGTCCACAGATACGCAGTATTTT
>TRBV5-1|TRBJ2-5|TRBD1|once
CASRTTGGSETQYF
TGCGCCAGCAGGACGACAGGGGGCAGTGAGACCCAGTACTTC
>TRBV28|TRBJ1-1|.|.
CASSFPGNTEAFF
TGTGCCAGCAGTTTTCCGGGGAACACTGAAGCTTTCTTT
>TRBV25-1|TRBJ2-1|TRBD2|many
CASSSNRRGSSYNEQFF
TGTGCCAGCAGCTCCAATCGGCGGGGGAGCTCCTACAATGAGCAGTTCTTC
>TRBV7-9|TRBJ2-3|.|.
CASSLAPGDTDTQYF
TGTGCCAGCAGCTTAGCCCCAGGGGATACAGATACGCAGTATTTT
>TRBV6-1|TRBJ2-7|.|.
CASSQTGSAYEQYF
TGTGCCAGCAGCCAAACAGGGAGTGCCTACGAGCAGTACTTC
>TRBV13|TRBJ1-3|.|.
CASRTLTGVRNTIYF
TGTGCCAGCAGAACTCTGACAGGAGTAAGAAACACCATATATTTT
>TRBV7-9|TRBJ1-3|.|few
CASSLASNSGNTIYF
TGTGCCAGCAGCTTAGCCTCCAACTCTGGAAACACCATATATTTT
>TRBV5-1|TRBJ2-7|.|.
CASSLPAYEQYF
TGCGCCAGCAGCTTGCCTGCATACGAGCAGTACTTC
>TRBV25-1|TRBJ2-5|.|once
CASSEGQETQYF
TGTGCCAGCAGTGAGGGCCAAGAGACCCAGTACTTC
>TRBV29-1|TRBJ2-5|.|.
CSVVVPPETQYF
TGCAGCGTTGTCGTACCCCCAGAGACCCAGTACTTC
>TRBV15|TRBJ2-1|.|.
CATSRLVSYNEQFF
TGTGCCACCAGCAGACTAGTCTCCTACAATGAGCAGTTCTTC
>TRBV5-4|TRBJ2-5|TRBD1|.
CASSRGGTGQETQYF
TGTGCCAGCAGCAGGGGGGGGACAGGGCAAGAGACCCAGTACTTC
>TRBV15|TRBJ2-6|.|few
CATSRGLWGVSSGANVLTF
TGTGCCACCAGCAGGGGACTGTGGGGGGTTTCCTCTGGGGCCAACGTCCTGACTTTC
>TRBV5-1|TRBJ2-3|TRBD2|.
CASSSAGLAGVWAADTQYF
TGCGCCAGCAGCTCGGCCGGTCTAGCGGGAGTTTGGGCGGCGGATACGCAGTATTTT
>TRBV18|TRBJ2-5|.|once
CASSPPERETQYF
TGTGCCAGCTCACCACCCGAGAGGGAGACCCAGTACTTC
>TRBV4-2|TRBJ2-3|.|once
CASSPRRDRSDTQYF
TGTGCCAGCAGCCCGCGACGGGATAGATCAGATACGCAGTATTTT
>TRBV19|TRBJ2-1|.|.
CASSTPQGGEQFF
TGTGCCAGTAGTACCCCTCAGGGTGGTGAGCAGTTCTTC
>TRBV2|TRBJ1-2|.|.
CASRLLRTETNGYTF
TGTGCCAGCAGACTTTTGAGAACAGAAACGAATGGCTACACCTTC
>TRBV10-3|TRBJ2-3|.|.
CAISIEGRTDTQYF
TGTGCCATCAGTATAGAGGGACGCACAGATACGCAGTATTTT
>TRBV6-5|TRBJ2-5|.|few
CASSLLGAETQYF
TGTGCCAGCAGTCTCTTGGGAGCAGAGACCCAGTACTTC
>TRBV7-2|TRBJ1-1|TRBD1|.
CASSLGQGATEAFF
TGTGCCAGCAGTCTTGGACAGGGGGCGACTGAAGCTTTCTTT
>TRBV6-6|TRBJ2-7|.|.
CASSLFPAAEQYF
TGTGCCAGCAGTTTATTCCCGGCGGCCGAGCAGTACTTC
>TRBV7-6|TRBJ2-1|TRBD2|.
CASSTGLADSSNEQFF
TGTGCCAGCAGCACCGGACTAGCGGATTCCTCCAATGAGCAGTTCTTC
>TRBV14|TRBJ1-2|.|.
CASSQVTASYTF
TGTGCCAGCAGCCAAGTCACAGCAAGCTACACCTTC
>TRBV11-2|TRBJ2-2|.|.
CASSFFPTGELFF
TGTGCCAGCAGCTTTTTTCCCACGGGGGAGCTGTTTTTT
>TRBV7-5|TRBJ2-1|.|.
CVRSPRDSNEQFF
TGTGTCAGAAGCCCGAGGGACAGCAATGAGCAGTTCTTC
>TRBV4-1|TRBJ1-5|.|.
CASSQEAPPVRDQPQHF
TGCGCCAGCAGCCAAGAGGCCCCTCCCGTCAGGGATCAGCCCCAGCATTTT
>TRBV10-2|TRBJ2-7|.|.
CASSESGTAYEQYF
TGCGCCAGCAGTGAGTCGGGGACGGCCTACGAGCAGTACTTC
>TRBV27|TRBJ2-7|.|.
CASIVQGREYEQYF
TGTGCCAGCATAGTACAGGGAAGGGAATACGAGCAGTACTTC
>TRBV12-5|TRBJ1-2|.|.
CASGLELGIGVKGYTF
TGTGCTAGTGGTTTGGAACTTGGGATAGGGGTAAAGGGCTACACCTTC
>TRBV5-1|TRBJ1-1|.|few
CASSVGGVNTEAFF
TGCGCCAGCAGCGTCGGGGGGGTGAACACTGAAGCTTTCTTT
>TRBV14|TRBJ2-5|.|.
CASSQYETQYF
TGTGCCAGCAGCCAATACGAGACCCAGTACTTC
>TRBV6-6|TRBJ1-1|.|.
CASSYPPGRMNTEAFF
TGTGCCAGCAGTTACCCCCCGGGACGTATGAACACTGAAGCTTTCTTT
>TRBV27|TRBJ2-3|.|.
CATREAFSTDTQYF
TGTGCCACGCGTGAGGCGTTCAGCACAGATACGCAGTATTTT